This T cell receptor (beta chain) stems from a study of T-cell reconstitution after alpha-beta-depleted transplantation in children. Unique molecular identifiers tagged the TCRbeta library. A single record per CDR3 protein comes from TCRdb applying MiXCR to the PCR reads. The table records hundreds of thousands of distinct CDR3 sequences, around 9.5% of them present only once. V shed 5 bases, J shed 3 bases, and the junction held 10 bases outside the gene matches. This CDR3 spans 16 amino acids. The V gene's germline CDR1 is SGHRS and CDR2 YFSETQ. Sequences were derived from PBMCs from the stem cell graft donor, sampled from the stem cell graft. The gene calls are TRBV5-1 and TRBJ2-7; 11 bases map to TRBD2. The receptor's source is a human donor who donated a stem cell graft to a child with acute lymphoblastic leukemia. The CDR3 DNA is TGCGCCAGCAGGCGGGGGACTAGCGGAGCAAACTACGAGCAGTACTTC. Protein sequence: CASRRGTSGANYEQYF.